The clone carrying this T cell receptor (beta chain) was recorded only once. Its antigen remains unidentified. The CDR3 length is 13 residues. The germline gives CDR1 SGDLS, CDR2 YYNGEE. Trimming removed 2 bases from V and 5 bases from J, with 7 bases in between. The sample originates from a study of cytomegalovirus exposure and HLA in healthy donors. Overall study findings and caveats: It was taken for granted in presence/absence analyses that sequencing depth across donors was roughly uniform. Productive rates of about 90% or about 30% were seen for most TCR beta V segments in an earlier analysis.

The PCR employed 60 Vbeta primers together with 13 Jbeta primers. Authors' processing steps: Counted up in a later analysis, unique TCR beta chains came to some 72 million, with around 11 million shared. The repertoire was sequenced with immunoSEQ multiplex PCR; TCRdb's copy has only in-frame clones and lacks some. V and J calls and clone size are given by that table; D and trimming were obtained from the DNA. This table holds 100,000 to 150,000 clones, about 9.4% found once. This receptor was obtained from a woman between 35 and 50 years old in good health and CMV-seropositive. The sample was PBMCs. The rearrangement links TRBV9 to TRBJ2-2; TRBD2 might be the D (6 bases). CDR3 sequence (DNA): TGTGCCAGCAGCGTTGGAGGGACCGGGGAGCTGTTTTTT. Translation gives CASSVGGTGELFF.